Described below is a single TCR beta chain sequence and its context. The antigen is unknown. From the germline J gene comes the end of the CDR3, since the read stops 3 residues before it. Sequencing input was equivalent genomic DNA from CVID and controls. Data came from immunoSEQ multiplex PCR; TCRdb stores just in-frame clones and leaves some out. There are 35,000 to 45,000 clones in the sample, none observed a single time. The sample originates from a study of T cell clonality in common variable immunodeficiency. Study results and limitations: Repertoire-complication correlations in CVID were limited by patient heterogeneity.

The germline V and J ends were trimmed by 4 bases and 1 base, with 16 bases remaining between them. CDR3 length equals 15 residues. Germline CDR1 and CDR2: SQVTM and ANQGSEA. What was sequenced was peripheral blood mononuclear cells. The TCR was taken from a person aged 18 to 75 in good health. V and J are TRBV29-1 and TRBJ1-2; a weak D match, TRBD1 (6 bases). CDR3 amino acids: CSVAGRGEYNYGYTF. The sequenced CDR3 bases are TGCAGCGTTGCGGGCAGGGGAGAATATAACTATGGC.